This TCR beta chain originates from a study of patients and donors after allogeneic stem cell transplantation. Each CDR3 protein gets one entry after TCRdb re-called the RT-PCR reads with MiXCR. The sample consists of a few hundred thousand distinct CDR3 sequences, around an eighth of them appearing once. CDR3 length equals 16 residues. CDR1 and CDR2 (germline): KGHSH, LQKENI. Trimming took off 2 bases at V and 2 bases at J, with 12 bases between the two ends. J is TRBJ1-4 and V is TRBV18; D perhaps matches TRBD1 (6 bases). The sequencing sample was made of blood, either unsorted or a sorted T cell fraction (not recorded which). This sequence was found in a human donor who was either an allogeneic HSCT recipient or a stem cell or donor lymphocyte infusion donor (not recorded which). It is not recorded whose cells these are; they may come from a transplant donor. The CDR3 DNA reads as TGTGCCAGCTCACCAACAGGGCGAGGGACTAATGAAAAACTGTTTTTT. Amino acids: CASSPTGRGTNEKLFF.